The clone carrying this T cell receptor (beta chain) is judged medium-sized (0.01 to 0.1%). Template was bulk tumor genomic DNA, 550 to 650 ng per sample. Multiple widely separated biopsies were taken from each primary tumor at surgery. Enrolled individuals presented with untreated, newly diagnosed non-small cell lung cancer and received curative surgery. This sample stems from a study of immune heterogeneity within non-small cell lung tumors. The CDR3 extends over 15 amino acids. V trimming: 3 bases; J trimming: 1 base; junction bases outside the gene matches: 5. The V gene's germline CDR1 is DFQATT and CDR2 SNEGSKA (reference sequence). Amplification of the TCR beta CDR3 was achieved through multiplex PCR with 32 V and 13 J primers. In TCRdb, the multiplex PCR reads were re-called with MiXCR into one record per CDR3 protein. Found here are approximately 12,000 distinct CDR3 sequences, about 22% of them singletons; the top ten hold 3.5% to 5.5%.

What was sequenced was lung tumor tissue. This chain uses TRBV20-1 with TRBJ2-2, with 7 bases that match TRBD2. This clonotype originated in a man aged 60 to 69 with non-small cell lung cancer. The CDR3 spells CSASGPSGNTGELFF. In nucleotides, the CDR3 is TGCAGTGCTAGTGGTCCTAGCGGGAACACCGGGGAGCTGTTTTTT.